These 18 T cell receptor beta chains came from one sample sequenced in a study of beta chain features in type 1 diabetes. Expressed TCRB transcripts were sequenced after all isolated RNA was converted to cDNA. The data were produced by immunoSEQ multiplex PCR, yet TCRdb's version contains in-frame clones alone and is incomplete. Of just over 600,000 clones detected, about 14% appear once; the ten largest clones hold approximately 0.093%. Sequenced material: naive CD4+ T cells from blood. These TCRs come from a man younger than 35 in good health.

This clone was recorded a few times. The V call is TRBV6-6, the J call TRBJ2-7; 8 nucleotides agree with TRBD1. This CDR3 contains 14 residues. V shed 4 bases and J 1 base; nucleotides not matched to a gene: 3. Germline V gene sequence: CDR1 MNHNY, CDR2 SVGAGI (reference sequence). CDR3 sequence (DNA): TGTGCCAGCAGTTTAGGGGACAGGTCCTACGAGCAGTACTTC. This codes for CASSLGDRSYEQYF.

This clone was detected a few times. V usage is TRBV18 and J usage is TRBJ2-2; no definite D call. V gave up 1 base and J gave up 6 bases, with 12 bases separating them. The CDR3 contains 15 residues. CDR1 is KGHSH, CDR2 LQKENI, per germline. In DNA form, the CDR3 reads TGTGCCAGCTCACCACAGCGAGGCGGCGCCGGGGAGCTGTTTTTT. Protein sequence: CASSPQRGGAGELFF.

The chain's CDR3 is CASNQRGIARETQYF. The CDR3 DNA reads as TGTGCCAGCAATCAGAGGGGCATCGCGCGAGAGACCCAGTACTTC. V and J are TRBV27 and TRBJ2-5; D could derive from TRBD1 or TRBD2 (5 bases each). The V end was cut by 7 bases, the J end by 4 bases, with 19 bases between. In germline, CDR1 is MNHEY, CDR2 SMNVEV (reference sequence). The CDR3 runs 15 residues.

V usage is TRBV28 and J usage is TRBJ1-5; D call uncertain. The length of the CDR3 is 16 residues. The ends were cut back, 3 bases at V and 2 bases at J, with 14 bases in the middle. Germline V gene sequence: CDR1 MDHEN, CDR2 SYDVKM. The CDR3 loop reads CASSLTVGFGNQPQHF. In DNA form, the CDR3 reads TGTGCCAGCAGTTTGACCGTGGGTTTTGGCAATCAGCCCCAGCATTTT.

V and J are TRBV6-5 and TRBJ2-7; weak D call: TRBD2 (6 bases). The CDR3 contains 13 residues. With 4 bases removed from V and 7 bases from J, the gap between germline ends came to 14 bases. Germline lookup yields CDR1 MNHEY and CDR2 SVGAGI. This CDR3 is CASSSPSGVEQYF. The CDR3 DNA sequence: TGTGCCAGCAGTTCCCCCTCGGGGGTGGAGCAGTACTTC.

The table lists this clone with a few counts. This chain uses TRBV18 with TRBJ1-5; D gene unclear. V lost 4 bases and J lost 1, with 14 bases in between. CDR1 is KGHSH and CDR2 is LQKENI in the germline V gene. The CDR3 consists of 16 residues. In nucleotides, the CDR3 is TGTGCCAGCTCACTTGTTGGGCAGAGGAGCAATCAGCCCCAGCATTTT. It specifies CASSLVGQRSNQPQHF.

The chain has TRBV4-3 and TRBJ1-1; D call uncertain. The length of the CDR3 is 15 residues. Per germline, CDR1 LGHNA and CDR2 YSLEER. With 0 bases removed from V and 5 bases from J, the gap between germline ends came to 13 bases. The CDR3 loop reads CASSQEGRGGTEAFF. In nucleotides, the CDR3 is TGCGCCAGCAGCCAAGAGGGCCGGGGAGGGACTGAAGCTTTCTTT.

This clone showed up just a few times. This CDR3 is also generated by other DNA sequences in the sample. This chain connects TRBV7-3 to TRBJ2-1, with a tentative D call TRBD1 (5 bases). Germline values: CDR1 SGHTA, CDR2 FQGTGA. Trimming took off 2 bases at V and 4 bases at J, with 9 bases between the two ends. CDR3 length: 14 amino acids. CDR3 residues: CASSLGREYNEQFF. The CDR3 DNA follows: TGTGCCAGCAGCTTAGGCAGGGAATACAATGAGCAGTTCTTC.

V and J are TRBV28 and TRBJ1-1, with 7 nucleotides matching TRBD1. The ends lost 6 bases at V and 2 bases at J; junction bases unmatched: 6. The CDR3 spans 14 residues. Germline-derived CDR1 and CDR2 are MDHEN and SYDVKM. CDR3 nucleotide sequence: TGTGCCAGCAGGGAGGACAGGCGAAACACTGAAGCTTTCTTT. Its protein product is CASREDRRNTEAFF.

This clone came up a few times. CDR3 sequence reads: CASSSKYNEQFF. The DNA of the CDR3 is TGTGCCAGCAGCTCGAAATACAATGAGCAGTTCTTC. This chain links TRBV7-9 with TRBJ2-1; D call uncertain. Trimming pared 4 bases from V and 4 bases from J, leaving 5 bases between. The germline gives CDR1 SEHNR, CDR2 FQNEAQ (reference sequence). This CDR3 spans 12 amino acids.

On this clone itself: Compared with germline, one end of the junction differs, possibly owing to a read error. The gene calls are TRBV5-1 and TRBJ2-2; TRBD2 matches 9 bases. Germline V gene lookup returns CDR1 SGHRS and CDR2 YFSETQ. This CDR3 comprises 16 residues. As DNA, the CDR3 is TGCGCCAGCAGCCTAACTGGACTAGCGAAGACCGGGGAGCTGTTTTTT. Its translation: CASSLTGLAKTGELFF.

V and J are TRBV4-3 and TRBJ2-3; 7 nucleotides agree with TRBD1. The CDR3 runs to 16 residues. Germline V lookup: CDR1 LGHNA, CDR2 YSLEER. Trimming removed 3 bases from V and 4 bases from J; junction bases left unmatched: 10. DNA of the CDR3: TGCGCCAGCAGCCACTTCAGGGGGAAGGTAGCAGATACGCAGTATTTT. Residues: CASSHFRGKVADTQYF.

This clone was detected a few times. The chain recombines TRBV7-9 with TRBJ1-2; TRBD1 is a possible D gene (5 bases). Germline-derived CDR1 and CDR2 are SEHNR and FQNEAQ (reference sequence). V was clipped by 7 bases and J by 8 bases, with 20 bases between them. The CDR3 spans 14 residues. Here the CDR3 reads CASTWEGLTGGYTF. CDR3 DNA sequence: TGTGCCAGCACATGGGAGGGGCTGACGGGAGGCTACACCTTC.

Comments on this clone: Additional DNA sequences in this sample encode the identical CDR3. The rearrangement joins TRBV29-1 to TRBJ2-1; 7 bases are a match to TRBD2. The J segment lost 2 bases and the V segment lost 4 bases, leaving 2 bases of the junction unmatched. The V gene's germline CDR1 is SQVTM and CDR2 ANQGSEA. The CDR3 contains 13 residues. The CDR3 reads CSVAGGTYNEQFF. The CDR3 DNA is TGCAGCGTTGCGGGGGGTACCTACAATGAGCAGTTCTTC.

This rearrangement joins TRBV2 to TRBJ1-3; 7 positions match TRBD1. Germline CDR1 is SNHLY and CDR2 is FYNNEI. The CDR3 has 15 amino acids. V dropped 3 bases and J dropped 0; count of bases not matched to a gene: 2. CDR3 sequence: CASSEGQSSGNTIYF. The CDR3, as DNA: TGTGCCAGCAGTGAGGGACAGAGCTCTGGAAACACCATATATTTT.

This clone has just a few counts. The chain is built from TRBV29-1 and TRBJ2-7, with D uncertain. Per the germline V gene, CDR1 is SQVTM and CDR2 is ANQGSEA. The germline V and J ends were trimmed by 6 bases and 4 bases, with 13 bases remaining between them. This CDR3 has 12 residues. This CDR3 reads CSVRTLGYEQYF. The CDR3 DNA sequence: TGCAGCGTCCGGACCCTAGGATACGAGCAGTACTTC.

V gene TRBV7-2 combines with J gene TRBJ2-7; TRBD1 matches at 8 bases. The CDR3 is 15 residues long. CDR1 and CDR2 (germline): SGHTA, FQGNSA. Losses at the gene ends were 5 bases for V and 0 bases for J; bases not matched to a gene: 6. DNA of the CDR3: TGTGCCAGCAGCCCTACAGGGGGTAACTCCTACGAGCAGTACTTC. The encoded protein is CASSPTGGNSYEQYF.

In its sample, this clone was seen many times. The V gene is TRBV7-9, the J gene TRBJ1-5; D unresolved. The ends were cut back, 1 base at V and 5 bases at J, with 6 bases in the middle. Germline V gene lookup returns CDR1 SEHNR and CDR2 FQNEAQ (reference sequence). CDR3 length: 13 amino acids. The CDR3 loop reads CASSLGSDQPQHF. The CDR3 DNA is TGTGCCAGCAGCTTAGGGAGTGATCAGCCCCAGCATTTT.